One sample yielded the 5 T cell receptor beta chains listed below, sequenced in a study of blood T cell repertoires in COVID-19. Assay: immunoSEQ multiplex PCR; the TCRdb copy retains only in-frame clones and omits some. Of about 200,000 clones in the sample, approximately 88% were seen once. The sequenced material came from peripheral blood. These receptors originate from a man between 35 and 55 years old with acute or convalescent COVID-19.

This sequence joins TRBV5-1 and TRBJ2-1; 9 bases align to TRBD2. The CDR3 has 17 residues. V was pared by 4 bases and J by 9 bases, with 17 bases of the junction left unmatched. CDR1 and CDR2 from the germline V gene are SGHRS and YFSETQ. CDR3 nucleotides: TGCGCCAGCAGCCGGGGTGGGATTAGCGGGAGAAGCGGTGAGCAGTTCTTC. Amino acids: CASSRGGISGRSGEQFF.

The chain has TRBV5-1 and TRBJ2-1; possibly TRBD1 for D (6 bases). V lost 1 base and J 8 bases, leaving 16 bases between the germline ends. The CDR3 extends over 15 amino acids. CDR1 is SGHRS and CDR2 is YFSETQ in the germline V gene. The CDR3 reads CASSLNRVVRDEQFF. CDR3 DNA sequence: TGCGCCAGCAGCTTGAACAGGGTGGTTAGGGATGAGCAGTTCTTC. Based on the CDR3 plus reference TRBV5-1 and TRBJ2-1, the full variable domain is KAGVTQTPRYLIKTRGQQVTLSCSPISGHRSVSWYQQTPGQGLQFLFEYFSETQRNKGNFPGRFSGRQFSNSRSEMNVSTLELGDSALYLCASSLNRVVRDEQFFGPGTRLTVL.

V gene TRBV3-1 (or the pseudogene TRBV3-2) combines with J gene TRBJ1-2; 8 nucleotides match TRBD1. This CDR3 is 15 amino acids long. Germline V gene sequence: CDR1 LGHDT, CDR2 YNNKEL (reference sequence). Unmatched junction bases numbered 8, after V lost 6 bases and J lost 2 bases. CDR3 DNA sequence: TGTGCCAGCAGTCCAAACAGGGGGAGGAACTATGGCTACACCTTC. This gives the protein CASSPNRGRNYGYTF.

The chain's CDR3 is CASIAIGQITDTQYF. In DNA, the CDR3 is TGTGCCAGCATTGCTATTGGGCAGATCACAGATACGCAGTATTTT. The chain carries TRBV28 and TRBJ2-3; D remains ambiguous. The CDR3 runs 15 residues. V lost 7 bases and J 2 bases, leaving 16 bases between the germline ends. The V gene's germline CDR1 is MDHEN and CDR2 SYDVKM.

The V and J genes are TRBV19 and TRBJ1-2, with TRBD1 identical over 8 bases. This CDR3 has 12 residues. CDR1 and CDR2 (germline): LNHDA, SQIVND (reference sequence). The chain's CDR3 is CVSTGEGYGYTF. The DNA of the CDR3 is TGTGTCTCGACAGGGGAGGGGTATGGCTACACCTTC.